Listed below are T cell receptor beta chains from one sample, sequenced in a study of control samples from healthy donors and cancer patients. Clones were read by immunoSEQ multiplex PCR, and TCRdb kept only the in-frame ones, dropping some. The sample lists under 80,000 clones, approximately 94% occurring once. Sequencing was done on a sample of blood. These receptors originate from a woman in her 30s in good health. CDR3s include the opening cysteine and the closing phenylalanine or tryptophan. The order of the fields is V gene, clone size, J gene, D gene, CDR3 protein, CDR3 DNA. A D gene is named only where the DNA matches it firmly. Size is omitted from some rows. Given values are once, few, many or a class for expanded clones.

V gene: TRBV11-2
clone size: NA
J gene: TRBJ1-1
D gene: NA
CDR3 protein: CASSALKEAFF
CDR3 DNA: TGTGCCAGCAGCGCGTTAAAGGAAGCTTTCTTT

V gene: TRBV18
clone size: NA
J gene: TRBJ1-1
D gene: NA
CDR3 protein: CASSPRETEAFF
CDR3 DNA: TGTGCCAGCTCTCCCCGGGAGACTGAAGCTTTCTTT

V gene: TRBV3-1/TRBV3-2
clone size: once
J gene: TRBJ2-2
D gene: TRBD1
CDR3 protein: CASSHRDRGLIGGELFF
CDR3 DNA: TGTGCCAGCAGCCATAGGGACAGGGGGTTGATCGGCGGGGAGCTGTTTTTT

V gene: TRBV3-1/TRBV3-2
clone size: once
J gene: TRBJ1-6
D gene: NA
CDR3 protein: CASSQVGGRDSPLHF
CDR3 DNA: TGTGCCAGCAGCCAAGTCGGGGGGCGCGATTCACCCCTCCACTTT

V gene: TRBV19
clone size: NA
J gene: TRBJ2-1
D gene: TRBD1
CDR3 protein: CATRQGRHEQFF
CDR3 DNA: TGTGCCACGAGACAGGGGCGGCATGAGCAGTTCTTC

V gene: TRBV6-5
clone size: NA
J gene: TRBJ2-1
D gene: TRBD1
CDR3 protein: CASRYRGREQFF
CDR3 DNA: TGTGCCAGCAGATACAGGGGACGTGAGCAGTTCTTC

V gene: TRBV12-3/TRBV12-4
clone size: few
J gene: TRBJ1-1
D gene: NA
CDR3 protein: CASRKLENTEAFF
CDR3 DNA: TGTGCCAGCAGGAAATTGGAGAACACTGAAGCTTTCTTT

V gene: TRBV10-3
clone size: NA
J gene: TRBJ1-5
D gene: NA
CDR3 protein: CAISDSNQPQHF
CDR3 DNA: TGTGCCATCAGTGATAGCAATCAGCCCCAGCATTTT

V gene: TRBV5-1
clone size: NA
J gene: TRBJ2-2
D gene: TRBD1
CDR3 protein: CASSPQGAGGELFF
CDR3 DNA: TGCGCCAGCAGCCCGCAGGGGGCCGGCGGGGAGCTGTTTTTT

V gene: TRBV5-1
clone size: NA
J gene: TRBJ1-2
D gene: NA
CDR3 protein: CASSLIQGDDGYTF
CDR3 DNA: TGCGCCAGCAGCTTGATACAGGGTGATGATGGCTACACCTTC

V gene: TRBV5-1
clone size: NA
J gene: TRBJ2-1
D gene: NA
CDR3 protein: CASSFGVLGAGNEQFF
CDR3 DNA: TGCGCCAGCAGCTTTGGGGTCTTGGGGGCGGGTAATGAGCAGTTCTTC

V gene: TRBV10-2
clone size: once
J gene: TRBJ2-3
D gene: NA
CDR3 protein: CASSAGGGTDTQYF
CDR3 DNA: TGCGCCAGCAGTGCCGGCGGGGGCACAGATACGCAGTATTTT

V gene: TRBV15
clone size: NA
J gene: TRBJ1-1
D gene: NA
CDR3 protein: CATSREGQSTEAFF
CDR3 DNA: TGTGCCACCAGCAGAGAAGGGCAGTCCACTGAAGCTTTCTTT

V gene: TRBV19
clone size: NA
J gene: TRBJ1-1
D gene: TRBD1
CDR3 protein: CASRILGQGRMDTEAFF
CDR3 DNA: TGTGCCAGTAGAATCCTGGGACAGGGAAGAATGGACACTGAAGCTTTCTTT

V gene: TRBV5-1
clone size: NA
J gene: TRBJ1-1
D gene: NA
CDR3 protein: CASSLPSPNTEAFF
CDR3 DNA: TGCGCCAGCAGCTTGCCCAGCCCGAACACTGAAGCTTTCTTT

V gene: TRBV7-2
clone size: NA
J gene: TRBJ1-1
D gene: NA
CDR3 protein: CASSLGLAHAEAFF
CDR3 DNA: TGTGCCAGCAGCTTAGGGCTGGCTCACGCTGAAGCTTTCTTT

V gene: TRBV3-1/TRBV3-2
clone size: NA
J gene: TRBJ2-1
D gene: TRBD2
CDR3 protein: CASSPRTSGGDGQFF
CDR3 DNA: TGTGCCAGCAGCCCCAGGACTAGCGGGGGGGACGGGCAGTTCTTC

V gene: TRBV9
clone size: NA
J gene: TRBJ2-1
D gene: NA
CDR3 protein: CASSEQGTTYNEQFF
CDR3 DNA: TGTGCCAGCAGCGAGCAGGGGACTACCTACAATGAGCAGTTCTTC

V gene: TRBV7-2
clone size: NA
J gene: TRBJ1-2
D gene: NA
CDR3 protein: CASSLAPANYGYTF
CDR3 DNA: TGTGCCAGCAGCTTAGCGCCAGCTAACTATGGCTACACCTTC